This TCR beta chain was captured in a study of persistence of HIV-infected CD4 T cells. Whole-study findings and limits: TCR oligoclonality correlated with proviral oligoclonality in the same sorted populations.

From germline, CDR1 is KGHSH and CDR2 LQKENI. The length of the CDR3 is 14 residues. The V end was cut by 5 bases, the J end by 4 bases, with 13 bases between. Concerning this clone: Its antigen is undetermined.

Cells were stimulated with overlapping HIV-1 Gag 15-mer peptides. Memory cells lacking CD40L and CD69 with high CD45RO were sorted. The libraries were made with immunoSEQ version 4 in survey mode. Here immunoSEQ multiplex PCR was the method, and the copy in TCRdb shows in-frame clones only, minus some. The sample includes roughly 32,000 clones, roughly 82% seen only once; the top ten take over 15%. The rearrangement uses TRBV18 and TRBJ2-3; the D is unclear. The material sequenced was CD4+ T cells sorted from PBMCs after roughly 18-hour stimulation, taken from a patient who received antiretroviral therapy. The sequence derives from an adult woman with HIV who was CMV-seropositive. The CDR3 nucleotides are TGTGCCAGCTCAGGTAGCTATCCCCCAGATACGCAGTATTTT. It translates to CASSGSYPPDTQYF.